Each of the 14 T cell receptor beta chains below was sequenced from the same sample in a study of blood T cell repertoires in COVID-19 (dated by TCRdb to between 2020 and 2021). The library was prepared using the immunoSEQ multiplex PCR assay. Here the immuneACCESS table is served through TCRdb, limited to in-frame sequences with V and J called. Missing clones are a known gap in these copies; in checked studies unresolved V genes cover under half, and the rest lacks a known reason. This sample has 65,000 to 70,000 clones in its table, and roughly 80% of those were observed once. 16% of the sample goes to the ten largest clones. Sequenced sample: peripheral blood. The source is a man aged 55 to 70 with acute or convalescent COVID-19.

The chain is built from TRBV3-1 (or the pseudogene TRBV3-2) and TRBJ2-2; TRBD1 aligns across 11 bases. Germline CDR1 LGHDT, CDR2 YNNKEL (reference sequence). This CDR3 region has 14 residues. The V and J ends lost 10 bases and 6 bases, in that order; junction bases with no gene match: 7. CDR3 amino acids: CATGDRGNSGELFF. The CDR3 nucleotides are TGTGCCACCGGGGACAGGGGGAATTCCGGGGAGCTGTTTTTT.

The chain carries TRBV5-1 and TRBJ1-4; a possible D gene is TRBD1 (5 bases). Germline V lookup: CDR1 SGHRS, CDR2 YFSETQ. Trimming removed 3 bases at V and 12 bases at J, with 18 bases between. The CDR3 covers 14 residues. CDR3 coding DNA: TGCGCCAGCAGCTCGGGACTATCGGTTAAGGAACTGTTTTTT. Translated, it gives CASSSGLSVKELFF.

V is TRBV2 and J is TRBJ1-4; D unclear. Trimming left V 6 bases short and J 8 bases short, with 19 bases between. The germline gives CDR1 SNHLY, CDR2 FYNNEI. The CDR3 runs to 15 residues. The CDR3 loop is CASRTHTGSGEKLFF. In DNA form, the CDR3 reads TGTGCCAGCAGAACTCATACGGGTTCCGGAGAAAAACTGTTTTTT.

The chain carries TRBV5-4 and TRBJ1-1; no definite D call. Germline CDR1 and CDR2: SGHNT and YYREEE (reference sequence). This CDR3 is built from 14 residues. Trimming took 5 bases from V and 1 from J, leaving 12 bases between them. DNA for the CDR3: TGTGCCAGCAGATTGTCGAGGGAGAACACTGAAGCTTTCTTT. Amino acids: CASRLSRENTEAFF.

The chain uses TRBV7-8 and TRBJ1-1; D unclear. The ends were cut back, 1 base at V and 0 bases at J, with 12 bases in the middle. The CDR3 sequence is 16 residues long. Germline V gives CDR1 SGHVS, CDR2 FQNEAQ. In DNA, the CDR3 is TGTGCCAGCAGCTTAGATGCTATCGTCATGAACACTGAAGCTTTCTTT. Translating it yields CASSLDAIVMNTEAFF.

A remark on this clone: Different DNA sequences within this sample yield the same CDR3. CDR3 DNA: TGTGCCAGCTCACCCACGGGACAGGGGAGCAATCAGCCCCAGCATTTT. It codes for CASSPTGQGSNQPQHF. The V and J genes are TRBV18 and TRBJ1-5; 10 bases agree with TRBD1. This CDR3 has 16 residues. V trimming: 3 bases; J trimming: 1 base; junction bases outside the gene matches: 3. Germline V gene sequence: CDR1 KGHSH, CDR2 LQKENI.

V is TRBV10-1 and J is TRBJ1-5; 8 bases fit TRBD1. This CDR3 has 13 residues. J gave up 4 bases and V 4 bases, and 0 bases lay outside the gene matches. Germline lookup yields CDR1 WNHNN and CDR2 SYGVQD (reference sequence). The CDR3 nucleotides read TGCGCCAGCAGTGGGGACAGGAATCAGCCCCAGCATTTT. Translation gives CASSGDRNQPQHF.

The chain links TRBV18 to TRBJ2-1; 11 nucleotides line up with TRBD1. From germline, CDR1 is KGHSH and CDR2 LQKENI. This CDR3 is built from 16 residues. Unmatched junction bases numbered 8, after V lost 2 bases and J lost 8 bases. The CDR3 spells CASSPSGTGGIYEQFF. Written as DNA, the CDR3 is TGTGCCAGCTCACCATCCGGGACAGGGGGTATCTATGAGCAGTTCTTC. Complete variable domain (other parts from reference TRBV18 and TRBJ2-1): NAGVMQNPRHLVRRRGQEARLRCSPMKGHSHVYWYRQLPEEGLKFMVYLQKENIIDESGMPKERFSAEFPKEGPSILRIQQVVRGDSAAYFCASSPSGTGGIYEQFFGPGTRLTVL.

The rearrangement links TRBV7-9 to TRBJ2-2; D gene ambiguous. V was pared by 6 bases and J by 0 bases, with 11 bases between. The germline CDR1 and CDR2 sequences are SEHNR and FQNEAQ (reference sequence). CDR3 length: 15 residues. The CDR3 sequence is CASRYSGSNTGELFF. Here the CDR3 DNA reads TGTGCCAGCAGGTATTCAGGCTCGAACACCGGGGAGCTGTTTTTT.

The chain carries TRBV2 and TRBJ1-1, with 7 bases matching TRBD1. V lost 4 bases and J lost 1; bases outside the gene matches: 6. This CDR3 has 15 residues. The germline V gene has CDR1 SNHLY and CDR2 FYNNEI. In DNA form, the CDR3 reads TGTGCCAGCAGTGTTGAGGGGGCCCAGAACACTGAAGCTTTCTTT. Its protein product is CASSVEGAQNTEAFF.

J is TRBJ2-7 and V is TRBV4-2, with 10 nucleotides matching TRBD2. Germline assignment: CDR1 LGHNA and CDR2 YNFKEQ. CDR3 length: 16 residues. J lost 3 bases, V lost 1 base, and 6 bases had no gene match. The CDR3 coding sequence is TGTGCCAGCAGCCAAGGTACCGGGACTAGCGACTACGAGCAGTACTTC. Protein product: CASSQGTGTSDYEQYF.

The chain couples TRBV4-2 to TRBJ1-5; 7 bases are shared with TRBD1. Trimming at V came to 0 bases and at J to 0 bases, leaving 5 bases not matched to a gene. Per the germline V gene, CDR1 is LGHNA and CDR2 is YNFKEQ. CDR3 length equals 17 residues. CDR3 region: CASSQDPDRASNQPQHF. The CDR3 bases are TGTGCCAGCAGCCAAGACCCCGACAGGGCTAGCAATCAGCCCCAGCATTTT.

The rearrangement joins TRBV9 to TRBJ1-3; D is undetermined. Germline V gene sequence: CDR1 SGDLS, CDR2 YYNGEE. CDR3 size: 12 residues. The V end lost 7 bases, the J end lost 3 bases, and 8 bases lay between the germline ends. The CDR3 here is CASGWSGNTIYF. CDR3 bases: TGTGCCAGCGGATGGAGTGGAAACACCATATATTTT.

The chain links TRBV5-6 to TRBJ2-1, with D perhaps matching TRBD2 (6 bases). This CDR3 has 17 residues. V was shortened by 1 base and J by 0 bases, with 14 bases between the two germline ends. CDR1 is SGHDT, CDR2 YYEEEE, per germline. In DNA form, the CDR3 reads TGTGCCAGCAGCTTGACCGTGGGGGGAAGCTCCTACAATGAGCAGTTCTTC. Protein: CASSLTVGGSSYNEQFF.